The clone carrying this T cell receptor beta chain has more than one count but fewer than ten. Its antigen is unknown. This CDR3 is 17 amino acids long. The template was RNA from unsorted bulk tissue. Distant lung tissue was collected more than 3 cm away from the tumor edge. Between August and November 2014, newly diagnosed, chemotherapy-naive lung cancer patients underwent thoracic surgery in China. The library came from three nested PCR rounds adapted from ARM-PCR protocols. TCRdb recomputed calls from the multiplex PCR reads with MiXCR, one row per CDR3 protein. The sample carries more than 75,000 distinct CDR3 sequences, about 80% recorded once. This entry comes from a study of tumor and adjacent non-tumor tissue in lung cancer. About the study: The cohort had about twelve adenocarcinoma, a couple of squamous cell and 1 small cell patients.

General study findings and limits: Tumor repertoires had a smaller top 100 clone share than normal lung.

The sequenced material came from distant non-tumor lung tissue. This TCR was sampled from a man aged 55 to 69 with small cell lung cancer. This chain connects TRBV21-1 to TRBJ2-3; the DNA was not compared with TRBD2, the D call given in the table. TRBV21-1 is tagged as a pseudogene. The CDR3 nucleotides read TGTGCCAGCAGCGCCTACCTGACTAGCGGGGCTTCAGATACGCAGTATTTT. Its protein is CASSAYLTSGASDTQYF.